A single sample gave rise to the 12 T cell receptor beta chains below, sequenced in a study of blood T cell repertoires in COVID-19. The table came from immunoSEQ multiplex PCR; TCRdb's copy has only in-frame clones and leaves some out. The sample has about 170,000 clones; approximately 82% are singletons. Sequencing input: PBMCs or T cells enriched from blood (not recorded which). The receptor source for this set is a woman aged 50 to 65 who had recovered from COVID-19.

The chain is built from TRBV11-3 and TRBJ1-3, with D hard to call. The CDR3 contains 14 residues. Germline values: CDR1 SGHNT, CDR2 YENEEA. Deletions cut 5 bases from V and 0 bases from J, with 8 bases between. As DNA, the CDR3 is TGTGCCAGCAGCCTCGGGAACTCTGGAAACACCATATATTTT. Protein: CASSLGNSGNTIYF.

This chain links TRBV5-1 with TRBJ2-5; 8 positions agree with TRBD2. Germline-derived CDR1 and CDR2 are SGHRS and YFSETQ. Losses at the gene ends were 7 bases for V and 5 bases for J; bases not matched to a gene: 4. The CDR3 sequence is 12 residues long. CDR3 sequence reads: CASSQREETQYF. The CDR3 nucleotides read TGCGCCAGCTCCCAGCGGGAGGAGACCCAGTACTTC. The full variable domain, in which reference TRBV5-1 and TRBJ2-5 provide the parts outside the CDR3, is KAGVTQTPRYLIKTRGQQVTLSCSPISGHRSVSWYQQTPGQGLQFLFEYFSETQRNKGNFPGRFSGRQFSNSRSEMNVSTLELGDSALYLCASSQREETQYFGPGTRLLVL.

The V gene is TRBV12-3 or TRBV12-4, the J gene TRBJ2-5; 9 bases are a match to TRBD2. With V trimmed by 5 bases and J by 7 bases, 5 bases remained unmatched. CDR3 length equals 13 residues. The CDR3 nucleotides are TGTGCCAGCAGTACTCTTAGCGGGGGGACCCAGTACTTC. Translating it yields CASSTLSGGTQYF.

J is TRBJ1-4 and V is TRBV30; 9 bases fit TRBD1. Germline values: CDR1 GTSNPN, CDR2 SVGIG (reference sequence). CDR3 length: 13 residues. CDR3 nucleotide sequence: TGTGCTTCTGCGGGACAGGGTAATGAAAAACTGTTTTTT. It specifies CASAGQGNEKLFF.

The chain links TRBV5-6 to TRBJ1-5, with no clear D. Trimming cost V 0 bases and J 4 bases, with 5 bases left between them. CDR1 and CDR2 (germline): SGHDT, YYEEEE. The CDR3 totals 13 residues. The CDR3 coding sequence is TGTGCCAGCAGCTTGGGTAGTAATCAGCCCCAGCATTTT. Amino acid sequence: CASSLGSNQPQHF.

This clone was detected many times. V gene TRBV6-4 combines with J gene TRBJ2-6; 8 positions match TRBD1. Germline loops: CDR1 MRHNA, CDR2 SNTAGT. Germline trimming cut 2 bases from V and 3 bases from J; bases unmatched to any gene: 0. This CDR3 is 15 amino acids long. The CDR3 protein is CASSDDRGGANVLTF. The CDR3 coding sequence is TGTGCCAGCAGTGACGACAGGGGTGGGGCCAACGTCCTGACTTTC.

The DNA of the CDR3 is TGTGCCAGCAGTTTATCGCAGGGTGAAACACCCCTCCACTTT. It encodes CASSLSQGETPLHF. The chain employs TRBV27 and TRBJ1-6, with TRBD1 as a possible D gene (5 bases). The CDR3 has 14 residues. Germline CDR1 and CDR2: MNHEY and SMNVEV (reference sequence). V lost 0 bases to trimming and J lost 11 bases, with 11 bases between them.

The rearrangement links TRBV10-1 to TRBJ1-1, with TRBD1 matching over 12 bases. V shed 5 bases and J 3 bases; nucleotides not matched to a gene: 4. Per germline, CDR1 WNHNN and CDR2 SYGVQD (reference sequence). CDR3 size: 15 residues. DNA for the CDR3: TGCGCCAGCAGTTCGGGACAGGGGGCCGACACTGAAGCTTTCTTT. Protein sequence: CASSSGQGADTEAFF.

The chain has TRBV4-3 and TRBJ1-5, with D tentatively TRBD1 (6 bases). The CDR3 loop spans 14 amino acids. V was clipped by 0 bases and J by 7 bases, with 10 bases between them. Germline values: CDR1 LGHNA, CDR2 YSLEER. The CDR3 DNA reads TGCGCCAGCAGCCAAGACAGGGGACAACAGCCCCAGCATTTT. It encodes CASSQDRGQQPQHF.

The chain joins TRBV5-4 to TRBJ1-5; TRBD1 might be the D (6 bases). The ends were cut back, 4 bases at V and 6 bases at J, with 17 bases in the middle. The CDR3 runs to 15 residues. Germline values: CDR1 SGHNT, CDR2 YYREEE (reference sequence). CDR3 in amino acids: CASSGSGTFLQPQHF. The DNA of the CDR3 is TGTGCCAGCAGCGGATCCGGGACATTCCTTCAGCCCCAGCATTTT.

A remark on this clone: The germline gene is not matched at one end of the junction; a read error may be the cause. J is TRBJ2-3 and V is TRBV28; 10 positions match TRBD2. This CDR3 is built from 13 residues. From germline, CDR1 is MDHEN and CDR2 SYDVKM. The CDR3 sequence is CASSKGLAGVIDF. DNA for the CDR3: TGTGCCAGCAGCAAGGGGCTAGCGGGAGTTATAGATTTT.

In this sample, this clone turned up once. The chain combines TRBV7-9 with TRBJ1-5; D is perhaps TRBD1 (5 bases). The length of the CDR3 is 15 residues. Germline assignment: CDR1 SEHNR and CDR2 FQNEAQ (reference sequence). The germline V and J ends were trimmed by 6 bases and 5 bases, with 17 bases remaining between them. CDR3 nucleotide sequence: TGTGCCAGCAGTCGGAAAGGGTCGGGGGATCAGCCCCAGCATTTT. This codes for CASSRKGSGDQPQHF.